This is a list of T cell receptor beta chains from one sample in a study of beta chain features in type 1 diabetes. The repertoire was sequenced with immunoSEQ multiplex PCR; TCRdb's copy has only in-frame clones and lacks some. Of nearly 350,000 clones listed, 7% to 9% are singletons. Sequencing was carried out using central memory CD4+ T cells from blood. Source of these receptors: a woman aged 18-29 years in good health. Both conserved end residues are part of each CDR3. A D gene is named only where the DNA matches it firmly. Only some rows state a clone size, as once, few, many or a class for expanded clones.

size	D	V	J	length	CDR3	DNA
-	-	TRBV29-1	TRBJ2-1	12	CSVSETFNEQFF	TGCAGCGTAAGCGAGACCTTCAATGAGCAGTTCTTC
-	TRBD2	TRBV27	TRBJ2-3	17	CASSPGTGRYRADTQYF	TGTGCCAGCAGTCCGGGCACCGGGAGGTATCGAGCAGATACGCAGTATTTT
-	-	TRBV11-1	TRBJ2-7	15	CASSLSALRMDEQYF	TGTGCCAGCAGCTTATCGGCCCTAAGGATGGACGAGCAGTACTTC
many	TRBD2	TRBV28	TRBJ2-3	16	CASPPTSGRAEDTQYF	TGTGCCAGCCCCCCCACTAGCGGGAGGGCGGAGGATACGCAGTATTTT
many	-	TRBV28	TRBJ2-3	12	CASSLGWDTQYF	TGTGCCAGCAGTTTAGGGTGGGATACGCAGTATTTT
few	TRBD1	TRBV7-2	TRBJ2-1	15	CAGATGAQIIYEQFF	TGTGCCGGAGCCACAGGGGCCCAAATCATTTATGAGCAGTTCTTC
-	TRBD1	TRBV19	TRBJ1-3	14	CASTTGQGADTIYF	TGTGCCAGTACCACTGGACAGGGGGCGGACACCATATATTTT
few	TRBD1	TRBV5-8	TRBJ1-4	14	CASSRGQGVEKLFF	TGTGCCAGCAGCCGGGGACAGGGTGTTGAAAAACTGTTTTTT
-	TRBD2	TRBV5-8	TRBJ2-1	13	CASLGLGGNEQFF	TGTGCCAGCTTGGGACTAGGTGGTAATGAGCAGTTCTTC
-	-	TRBV7-9	TRBJ1-1	14	CASSLEGFWAEAFF	TGTGCCAGCAGCTTAGAGGGGTTTTGGGCTGAAGCTTTCTTT
few	-	TRBV9	TRBJ2-5	12	CASSTPRETQYF	TGTGCCAGCAGCACACCGAGGGAGACCCAGTACTTC
few	-	TRBV6-5	TRBJ2-5	13	CASRRGLQETQYF	TGTGCCAGCAGGAGGGGACTCCAAGAGACCCAGTACTTC
-	-	TRBV29-1	TRBJ1-3	15	CSVEVVVFSGNTIYF	TGCAGCGTTGAAGTGGTGGTTTTCTCTGGAAACACCATATATTTT
few	TRBD2	TRBV10-3	TRBJ2-3	15	CAISASSGNTDTQYF	TGTGCCATCAGTGCATCTAGCGGAAACACAGATACGCAGTATTTT
few	-	TRBV6-5	TRBJ2-1	15	CASSSPEAGANEQFF	TGTGCCAGCAGTTCCCCCGAGGCTGGGGCGAATGAGCAGTTCTTC
-	-	TRBV6-5	TRBJ2-6	13	CASSYSSLNVLTF	TGTGCCAGCAGTTACTCATCTCTCAACGTCCTGACTTTC
-	-	TRBV14	TRBJ2-2	18	CASSQDGDGPRSTGELFF	TGTGCCAGCAGCCAAGATGGGGACGGTCCCCGAAGTACCGGGGAGCTGTTTTTT
-	-	TRBV5-4	TRBJ1-4	14	CASSSAGTHTKLFF	TGTGCCAGCAGCTCAGCCGGGACGCACACAAAACTGTTTTTT
few	-	TRBV28	TRBJ1-1	12	CASSPRSGQAFF	TGTGCCAGCAGCCCTAGGTCGGGTCAAGCTTTCTTT
many	-	TRBV10-3	TRBJ2-1	13	CAISVPGGNEQFF	TGTGCCATCAGTGTTCCCGGGGGCAATGAGCAGTTCTTC
few	-	TRBV6-6	TRBJ2-1	14	CASRGSHLGAEQFF	TGTGCCAGCAGAGGATCGCACCTAGGCGCTGAGCAGTTCTTC
many	-	TRBV9	TRBJ2-3	16	CASSVQGQRNTDTQYF	TGTGCCAGCAGCGTACAAGGACAGAGAAACACAGATACGCAGTATTTT
-	-	TRBV7-9	TRBJ2-5	15	CASLPSFVVQETQYF	TGTGCCAGCCTCCCCTCTTTCGTCGTCCAAGAGACCCAGTACTTC
few	-	TRBV19	TRBJ1-5	13	CARDDGYNQPQHF	TGTGCCAGGGATGACGGTTACAATCAGCCCCAGCATTTT
few	-	TRBV7-9	TRBJ2-7	13	CASSPRGWEEQYF	TGTGCCAGCAGCCCTCGGGGATGGGAGGAGCAGTACTTC
few	-	TRBV10-3	TRBJ2-7	14	CAIRGGGQNYEQYF	TGTGCCATCCGCGGGGGCGGGCAGAACTACGAGCAGTACTTC
-	TRBD2	TRBV15	TRBJ2-6	18	CATSRALAGGPGANVLTF	TGTGCCACCAGCAGAGCCTTAGCGGGAGGGCCTGGGGCCAACGTCCTGACTTTC
many	TRBD2	TRBV5-1	TRBJ2-1	18	CASSLAQTSGGRHNEQFF	TGCGCCAGCAGCTTGGCTCAGACTAGCGGGGGAAGACACAATGAGCAGTTCTTC
few	TRBD2	TRBV7-3	TRBJ2-1	15	CASSNGAGGSNEQFF	TGTGCCAGCAGCAACGGAGCGGGAGGGAGCAATGAGCAGTTCTTC
-	TRBD2	TRBV5-1	TRBJ2-7	17	CASRRDPREGTGYEQYF	TGCGCCAGCAGGCGGGATCCGCGGGAGGGCACTGGGTACGAGCAGTACTTC
-	-	TRBV2	TRBJ1-4	13	CASSAGTFEKLFF	TGTGCCAGCAGTGCCGGGACATTCGAAAAACTGTTTTTT
many	-	TRBV6-6	TRBJ2-7	13	CASRPGINYEQYF	TGTGCCAGCAGGCCCGGGATAAACTACGAGCAGTACTTC
many	-	TRBV7-9	TRBJ2-3	15	CASSLISGSTDTQYF	TGTGCCAGCAGCCTTATAAGCGGAAGCACAGATACGCAGTATTTT
few	TRBD2	TRBV27	TRBJ2-7	16	CASSLAGTSGGYEQYF	TGTGCCAGCAGTTTAGCCGGGACTAGCGGGGGGTACGAGCAGTACTTC
-	TRBD1	TRBV28	TRBJ1-2	14	CASNRQGPLEGYTF	TGTGCCAGCAATCGACAGGGTCCTTTGGAGGGCTACACCTTC
-	-	TRBV7-2	TRBJ1-5	15	CASSFDSGGNQPQHF	TGTGCCAGCAGCTTCGACAGTGGGGGCAATCAGCCCCAGCATTTT
-	-	TRBV16	TRBJ2-7	16	CASSQFVGQPAYEQYF	TGTGCCAGCAGCCAATTTGTAGGGCAGCCGGCCTACGAGCAGTACTTC
-	TRBD2	TRBV27	TRBJ2-6	19	CASSLSGLAGLSGANVLTF	TGTGCCAGCAGTTTATCCGGACTAGCGGGGCTCTCTGGGGCCAACGTCCTGACTTTC
many	-	TRBV5-8	TRBJ2-3	15	CASSLYRDGVDTQYF	TGTGCCAGCAGCTTATATCGGGATGGGGTAGATACGCAGTATTTT
few	-	TRBV7-2	TRBJ2-5	15	CASSSTGSSLLTQYF	TGTGCCAGCAGCTCGACTGGCTCCTCCTTATTGACCCAGTACTTC
few	-	TRBV5-5	TRBJ2-1	16	CASSLGSGTLTDEQFF	TGTGCCAGCAGCTTGGGCTCCGGGACCCTGACGGATGAGCAGTTCTTC
few	-	TRBV6-6	TRBJ1-2	12	CASLHNLYGYTF	TGTGCCAGCCTTCATAATCTCTATGGCTACACCTTC
-	-	TRBV18	TRBJ1-2	16	CASSPNGVGTAYGYTF	TGTGCCAGCTCACCAAACGGAGTAGGAACAGCCTATGGCTACACCTTC
few	-	TRBV5-1	TRBJ2-7	12	CASSLQGREQYF	TGCGCCAGCAGCTTACAGGGACGCGAGCAGTACTTC
-	-	TRBV27	TRBJ2-3	14	CASSLSTVSSAQYF	TGTGCCAGCAGTTTATCCACAGTGAGCTCTGCGCAGTATTTT
few	-	TRBV27	TRBJ1-1	14	CASSPHGAYTEAFF	TGTGCCAGCAGTCCCCACGGGGCGTACACTGAAGCTTTCTTT
few	TRBD1	TRBV7-9	TRBJ2-1	17	CASSPRPGGLNYNEQFF	TGTGCCAGCAGCCCGCGGCCAGGGGGCCTAAACTACAATGAGCAGTTCTTC